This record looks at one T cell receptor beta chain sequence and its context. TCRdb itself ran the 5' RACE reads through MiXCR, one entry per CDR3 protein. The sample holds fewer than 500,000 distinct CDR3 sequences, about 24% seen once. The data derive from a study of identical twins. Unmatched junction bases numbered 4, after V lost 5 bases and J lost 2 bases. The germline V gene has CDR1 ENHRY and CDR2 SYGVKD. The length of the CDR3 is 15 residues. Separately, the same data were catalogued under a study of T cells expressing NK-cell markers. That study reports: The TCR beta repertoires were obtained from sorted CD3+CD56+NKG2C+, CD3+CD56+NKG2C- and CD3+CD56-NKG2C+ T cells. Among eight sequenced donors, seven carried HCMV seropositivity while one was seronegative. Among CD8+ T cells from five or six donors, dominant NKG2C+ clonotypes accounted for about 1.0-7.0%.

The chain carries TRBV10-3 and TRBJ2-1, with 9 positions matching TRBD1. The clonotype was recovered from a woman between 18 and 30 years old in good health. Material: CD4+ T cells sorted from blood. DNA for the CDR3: TGTGCCATCAGTTCAGGACAGGGGCCCTACAATGAGCAGTTCTTC. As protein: CAISSGQGPYNEQFF.